The present T cell receptor beta chain was sequenced within a study of T cell responses to AZD1222 COVID-19 vaccine. The repertoire was sequenced with immunoSEQ multiplex PCR; TCRdb's copy has only in-frame clones and lacks some. The sample holds more than 85,000 clones, roughly 84% seen once. Note on this clone: Antigen specificity is unknown.

General observations from the study: White British people made up most donors, females outnumbered males, and clonal diversity was possibly underestimated.

This CDR3 comprises 11 residues. Germline V CDR1 and CDR2: LNHDA, SQIVND (reference sequence). The V and J ends lost 8 bases and 3 bases respectively, with 7 bases between them. This receptor was taken from an adult in good health. The sequenced sample was peripheral blood, obtained on day 0 of AZD1222 vaccination. The chain has TRBV19 and TRBJ1-1, with D unresolved. The CDR3 loop is CASGEHTEAFF. Written as DNA, the CDR3 is TGTGCCAGTGGGGAACACACTGAAGCTTTCTTT.